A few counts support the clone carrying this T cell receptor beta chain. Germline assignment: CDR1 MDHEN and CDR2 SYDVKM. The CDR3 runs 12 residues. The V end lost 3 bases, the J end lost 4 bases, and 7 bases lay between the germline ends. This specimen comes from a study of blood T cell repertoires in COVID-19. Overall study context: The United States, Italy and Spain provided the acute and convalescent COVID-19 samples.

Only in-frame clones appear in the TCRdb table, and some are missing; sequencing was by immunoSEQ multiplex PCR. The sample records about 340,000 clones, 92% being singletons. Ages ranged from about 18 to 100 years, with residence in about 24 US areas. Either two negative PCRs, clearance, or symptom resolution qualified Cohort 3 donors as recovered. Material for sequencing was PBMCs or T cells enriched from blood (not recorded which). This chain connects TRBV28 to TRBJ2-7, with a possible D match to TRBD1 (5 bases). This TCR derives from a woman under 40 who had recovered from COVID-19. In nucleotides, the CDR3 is TGTGCCAGCAGTTTGACAGCTTACGAGCAGTACTTC. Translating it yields CASSLTAYEQYF. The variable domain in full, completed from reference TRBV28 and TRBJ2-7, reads DVKVTQSSRYLVKRTGEKVFLECVQDMDHENMFWYRQDPGLGLRLIYFSYDVKMKEKGDIPEGYSVSREKKERFSLILESASTNQTSMYLCASSLTAYEQYFGPGTRLTVT.